This record looks at one T cell receptor beta chain sequence and its context. Its specificity is unknown. The data were obtained in a study of T cell repertoires in cytomegalovirus infection. The overall study: The study used recently identified HLA-C-restricted and well-studied HLA-B-restricted CMV epitopes. It was the public TCR beta signatures that indicated both CMV infection and matching HLA type.

Points from the study as a whole: Dominating the ex vivo response were HLA-C-restricted CMV-specific TCR beta clonotypes. Carriers of CMV plus the relevant HLA were identified by cumulative public TCR beta family frequency.

The V and J ends lost 0 bases and 6 bases respectively, with 12 bases between them. This CDR3 region has 15 residues. Looked up from germline, CDR1 is LGHNA and CDR2 is YSLEER. TCRdb called the reads again in MiXCR, with one record for every CDR3 protein. The table shows fewer than 900,000 distinct CDR3 sequences, with about 28% occurring only once. V and J are TRBV4-3 and TRBJ1-5; D unresolved. This receptor was taken from a human donor in good health (CMV status not recorded). Some clones in this sample may be carry-over from other donors' samples. The sample here was cultured CD8+ T cells from PBMCs, taken from culture after CMV antigen stimulation. The CDR3 coding sequence is TGCGCCAGCAGCCAAGACAGGATGCGGGGTCAGCCCCAGCATTTT. Amino acids: CASSQDRMRGQPQHF.